One and the same sample provided the 14 T cell receptor beta chains below, sequenced in a study of cytomegalovirus exposure and HLA in healthy donors. The data were produced by immunoSEQ multiplex PCR, yet TCRdb's version contains in-frame clones alone and is incomplete. The table records 65,000 to 75,000 clones, over 90% of them present only once. Sequencing was performed on PBMCs. The receptors shown here come from a man younger than 30 in good health and CMV-seropositive.

The J gene is TRBJ2-1, the V gene TRBV28, with 8 bases fitting TRBD2. Germline-derived CDR1 and CDR2 are MDHEN and SYDVKM. This CDR3 contains 16 residues. Trimming took 4 bases from V and 4 from J; bases not matched to a gene: 9. The CDR3 region is CASSSPQIAGYNEQFF. CDR3 DNA sequence: TGTGCCAGCAGTTCCCCCCAGATAGCGGGGTACAATGAGCAGTTCTTC.

The V call is TRBV10-1, the J call TRBJ1-2; 12 bases are shared with TRBD1. CDR3 length equals 14 residues. Looked up from germline, CDR1 is WNHNN and CDR2 is SYGVQD (reference sequence). The V segment lost 5 bases and the J segment 7 bases; nucleotides outside the gene matches: 5. CDR3 region: CASSPGTGGTGYTF. The CDR3 coding sequence is TGCGCCAGCAGTCCTGGGACAGGGGGCACTGGCTACACCTTC.

The rearrangement joins TRBV6-1 to TRBJ2-5; 8 bases map to TRBD2. V was pared by 2 bases and J by 4 bases, with 9 bases of the junction left unmatched. Germline values: CDR1 MNHNS, CDR2 SASEGT. The CDR3 is made up of 16 amino acids. The CDR3 bases are TGTGCCAGCAGTGAAAGAAGCGGGAGAGCCTCAGAGACCCAGTACTTC. Residues: CASSERSGRASETQYF.

This clone was picked up many times. The J gene is TRBJ2-2, the V gene TRBV30; TRBD1 agrees at 7 bases. Germline lookup yields CDR1 GTSNPN and CDR2 SVGIG (reference sequence). The CDR3 consists of 15 residues. V shed 2 bases and J 2 bases; nucleotides not matched to a gene: 5. CDR3 nucleotides: TGTGCCTGGAGTCCCGGGACAGTTAACACCGGGGAGCTGTTTTTT. It translates to CAWSPGTVNTGELFF.

J is TRBJ1-5 and V is TRBV7-3, with D possibly matching TRBD1 (6 bases). The CDR3 is made up of 15 amino acids. V lost 0 bases and J lost 7, with 13 bases in between. CDR1 is SGHTA and CDR2 is FQGTGA in the germline V gene. In nucleotides, the CDR3 is TGTGCCAGCAGCTTAACGGCGGGGGCAGGACAGCCCCAGCATTTT. Translation: CASSLTAGAGQPQHF. Combining the CDR3 with reference TRBV7-3 and TRBJ1-5 gives the whole variable domain GAGVSQTPSNKVTEKGKYVELRCDPISGHTALYWYRQSLGQGPEFLIYFQGTGAADDSGLPNDRFFAVRPEGSVSTLKIQRTERGDSAVYLCASSLTAGAGQPQHFGDGTRLSIL.

In this sample, this clone turned up a few times. The DNA of the CDR3 is TGTGCCAGCAGTTTTGGGGGGGGCCCAGATACGCAGTATTTT. This encodes CASSFGGGPDTQYF. The rearrangement uses TRBV27 and TRBJ2-3; TRBD2 might be the D (7 bases). Germline CDR1 and CDR2: MNHEY and SMNVEV (reference sequence). V dropped 3 bases and J dropped 4 bases, with 11 bases sitting between them. The CDR3 runs 14 residues.

The CDR3 DNA reads TGTGCCAGCAGTGAAGTGAGAAGATCCTTTGCTGTTGAAAAACTGTTTTTT. Its translation is CASSEVRRSFAVEKLFF. V usage is TRBV6-1 and J usage is TRBJ1-4; D gene uncertain. V was trimmed by 1 base and J by 7 bases, leaving 19 bases between them. The germline V gene encodes CDR1 MNHNS and CDR2 SASEGT. CDR3 size: 17 residues.

This rearrangement joins TRBV4-1 to TRBJ2-1; tentatively, D is TRBD2 (6 bases). Germline CDR1 reads MGHRA; CDR2 reads YSYEKL. The CDR3 is made up of 12 amino acids. The V gene lost 6 bases and the J gene lost 8 bases, with 11 bases spanning the gap. The CDR3 DNA is TGCGCCAGCAGTATGACGGGGGATGAGCAGTTCTTC. This translates into CASSMTGDEQFF.

This clone was found once. The DNA for the CDR3 is TGTGCCAGCAGTTCCGACGGACTAGCGGCCTTTTACAATGAGCAGTTCTTC. It codes for CASSSDGLAAFYNEQFF. This sequence joins TRBV27 and TRBJ2-1, with 10 bases matching TRBD2. The ends lost 4 bases at V and 4 bases at J; junction bases unmatched: 10. This CDR3 spans 17 amino acids. CDR1 is MNHEY and CDR2 is SMNVEV in the germline V gene (reference sequence).

This clone has only one observation. The CDR3 region has the DNA TGTGCCAGCAGCCGGGCGGGGACAGGGCTATACGAGCAGTACTTC. Protein: CASSRAGTGLYEQYF. The V call is TRBV2, the J call TRBJ2-7, with 9 bases matching TRBD1. Germline lookup yields CDR1 SNHLY and CDR2 FYNNEI. CDR3 size: 15 residues. The junction had 10 bases not matched to a gene; V was cut back by 6 bases and J by 4 bases.

The chain is built from TRBV5-5 and TRBJ1-4; weak D call: TRBD1 (5 bases). The V and J ends lost 2 bases and 7 bases respectively, with 15 bases between them. This CDR3 region has 15 residues. Per germline, CDR1 SGHKS and CDR2 YYEKEE (reference sequence). CDR3 sequence (DNA): TGTGCCAGCAGCTTAATCGGGGGAGGTGGTGAAAAACTGTTTTTT. Its translation: CASSLIGGGGEKLFF.

V gene TRBV2 combines with J gene TRBJ2-7; 10 bases line up with TRBD2. CDR3 size: 13 residues. The junction had 7 bases not matched to a gene; V was cut back by 11 bases and J by 3 bases. The germline V gene has CDR1 SNHLY and CDR2 FYNNEI. CDR3 loop: CAGRAGGVYEQYF. CDR3 bases: TGTGCCGGGCGAGCGGGAGGGGTCTACGAGCAGTACTTC.

V and J are TRBV27 and TRBJ2-7; D is perhaps TRBD2 (5 bases). With 5 bases removed from V and 2 bases from J, the gap between germline ends came to 16 bases. The germline CDR1 and CDR2 sequences are MNHEY and SMNVEV (reference sequence). The CDR3 extends over 15 amino acids. The CDR3: CASSLGLEAPYEQYF. The CDR3 DNA follows: TGTGCCAGCAGTCTCGGACTGGAGGCCCCCTACGAGCAGTACTTC.

V usage is TRBV5-1 and J usage is TRBJ2-1; weak D call: TRBD1 (5 bases). The CDR3 totals 12 residues. Per the germline V gene, CDR1 is SGHRS and CDR2 is YFSETQ. V lost 6 bases to trimming and J lost 5 bases, with 9 bases between them. This CDR3 is CASKDSDNEQFF. DNA for the CDR3: TGCGCCAGCAAAGACAGCGACAATGAGCAGTTCTTC.